These T cell receptor beta chains were read from a single sample in a study of blood T cell repertoires in COVID-19. Measured with immunoSEQ multiplex PCR; TCRdb has only the in-frame clones, and not every one. The table includes approximately 150,000 clones, approximately 84% detected once. The sample consisted of peripheral blood. The receptors were sampled from an elderly woman with COVID-19, enrolled during active disease. CDR3s include the opening cysteine and the closing phenylalanine or tryptophan. Expanded clones get a size class; other rows say once, few or many, or leave the size out.

cdr3_aa v_call clone_size
CASSLSRGSYNEQFF TRBV11-3 .
CASGGRVTGELFF TRBV7-9 .
CASSPPLGSVGANEQFF TRBV11-3 once
CASSPPPGTSTDTQYF TRBV18 .
CASSRFSGGRDEKLFF TRBV7-2 .
CASRRDRGGQPQHF TRBV28 .
CASETGTENSPLHF TRBV2 .
CASRGTSGRGGTQYF TRBV10-2 .
CASGGAYGGADTQYF TRBV6-5 .
CASSPDRRPGQYF TRBV7-2 .
CASGGVRESSYEQYF TRBV27 few
CASKISQGAEQYF TRBV5-1 .
CASSHGTENYNEQFF TRBV4-3 once
CASSQSQGANSPLHF TRBV23-1 .
CASSRRGSGSYQETQYF TRBV7-6 .
CASSPQGAQGQPQHF TRBV18 once
CSARVTGIAFF TRBV20-1 .
CASSAAALAGGPYNEQFF TRBV7-3 .
CASTSSYEQYF TRBV28 few
CAWSRTVSNEKLFF TRBV30 .
CASSSGQGHYGYTF TRBV28 .
CASSPLAFRGIESTDTQYF TRBV27 .
CSVDIPGSTYNEQFF TRBV29-1 .
CASSSHNGQWIHGYTF TRBV6-2/TRBV6-3 few
CASSYGTGYEKLFF TRBV6-5 .
CASSPPGAGYNEQFF TRBV18 .
CASSMRRAIEQYF TRBV11-2 .
CAISGVRGPESPLHF TRBV10-3 few
CASSAAGTGAYEQYF TRBV28 .
CAWSVGVLGYGYTF TRBV30 few
CASSLGVRRGGDHEQYF TRBV11-2 .
CASSFTGTWDQPQHF TRBV5-5 .
CASSLDLDSFYTF TRBV11-2 .
CASSLFSGTSGRRLGSDTQYF TRBV28 once
CASTDIFGAGGIGNTIYF TRBV7-8 .
CASRGTGRVDGYTF TRBV6-5 .
CASRGTGTGNTIYF TRBV27 .
CASRLSVGEKLFF TRBV10-1 .
CASSIVWTGDYQPQHF TRBV19 .
CASSASGNSNQPQHF TRBV19 .
CASSPYGAGVSETQYF TRBV5-1 .
CASSSTYSYEQYF TRBV9 .
CASSYPGTGAMGGYTF TRBV5-6 .
CATSFAWDCFNQPQHF TRBV24-1 once
CASHSRGGYEVQHF TRBV19 once
CASSYGAESVF TRBV6-5 .
CASSPPGLAGVRTGELFF TRBV10-2 .
CASSTRSQPQHF TRBV7-9 many
CASSPRPNTEAFF TRBV18 .
CASSLGRGYEQYF TRBV28 .
CASSQLRGQGNQPQHF TRBV3-1/TRBV3-2 .
CASSAQGAKQPQHF TRBV9 once
CASSQAWTGTGYTF TRBV3-1/TRBV3-2 .
CASSYSSSVGVEQYF TRBV6-5 once
CASSQTGSYEQYF TRBV7-9 .
CASSFDLSGTRDSPLHF TRBV27 .